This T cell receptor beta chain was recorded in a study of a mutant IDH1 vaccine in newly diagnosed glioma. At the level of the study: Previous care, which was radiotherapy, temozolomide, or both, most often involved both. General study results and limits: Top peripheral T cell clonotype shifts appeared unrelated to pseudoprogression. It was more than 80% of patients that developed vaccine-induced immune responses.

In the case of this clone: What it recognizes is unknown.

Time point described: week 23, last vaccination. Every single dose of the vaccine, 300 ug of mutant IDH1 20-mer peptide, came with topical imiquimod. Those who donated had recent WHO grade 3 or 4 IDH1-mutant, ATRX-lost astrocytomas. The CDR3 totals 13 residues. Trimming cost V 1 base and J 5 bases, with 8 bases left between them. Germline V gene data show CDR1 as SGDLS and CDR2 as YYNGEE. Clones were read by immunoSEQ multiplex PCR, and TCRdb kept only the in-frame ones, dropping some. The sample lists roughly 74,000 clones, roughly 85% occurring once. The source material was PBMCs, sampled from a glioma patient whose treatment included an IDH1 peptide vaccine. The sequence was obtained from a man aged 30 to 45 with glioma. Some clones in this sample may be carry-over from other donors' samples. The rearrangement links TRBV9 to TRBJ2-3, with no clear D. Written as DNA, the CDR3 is TGTGCCAGCAGCGTAACACCAAAAGATACGCAGTATTTT. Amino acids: CASSVTPKDTQYF.